This T cell receptor (beta chain) was recorded in a study of T cell responses to AZD1222 COVID-19 vaccine. Notes on this clone: Its specificity is unknown.

The method was immunoSEQ multiplex PCR; TCRdb's version includes in-frame clones alone and lacks a portion of them. The sample has tens of thousands of clones, roughly 90% seen once; the top ten hold 15% to 20%. The study, taken as a whole, reports: Among vaccine-associated CD4 TCRs, coverage spanned spike, with dominance at 160-218 and 743-854.

This receptor was taken from an adult in good health. The sample was peripheral blood, taken on day 0 of AZD1222 vaccination.

This CDR3 is CASSKRGGLDYGYTF. CDR3 DNA sequence: TGTGCCAGTAGCAAAAGAGGGGGTTTAGACTATGGCTACACCTTC. The chain couples TRBV19 to TRBJ1-2, with D perhaps TRBD1 (6 bases). Trimming took 6 bases from V and 3 from J, leaving 17 bases between them. CDR1 is LNHDA and CDR2 is SQIVND in the germline V gene (reference sequence). The CDR3 runs 15 residues.